This T cell receptor beta chain derives from a study of T cells expressing NK-cell markers (TCRdb year 2020). With regard to the full study: Under 10 donors provided sorted CD3+CD56+NKG2C+, CD3+CD56+NKG2C- and CD3+CD56-NKG2C+ T-cell subsets, whose TCR beta-chain repertoires were profiled. All eight donors whose samples were sequenced were randomly selected healthy volunteers, three of them men and five women. The libraries were sequenced on Illumina HiSeq 2000/2500, MiSeq or NextSeq, producing 2 x 150 bp reads. Seven of the eight sequenced donors were HCMV-seropositive and one was HCMV-seronegative. General findings and caveats noted by the study authors: Those dominant clonotypes were again the most abundant among CD3+CD56-NKG2C+ cells in a handful of donors, at about 25-65%. For roughly 6 donors, the dominant CD3+CD56+NKG2C+ clonotypes were among the top 10 CD8+ clonotypes and accounted for roughly 1.0-7.5% of CD8+ T cells. It remained unclear whether the expanded NKG2C-expressing T cell clones were specific for HCMV antigens.

CDR3 length: 15 amino acids, cysteine to phenylalanine. No coding sequence is recorded. Per the germline V gene (reference sequence), SEHNR is the CDR1 and FQNEAQ is the CDR2. Points on this clonotype: What this receptor recognizes is not known.

Sequenced on an Illumina HiSeq 2000. TCR beta cDNA libraries were prepared using 5'RACE template switching, which introduced a universal primer site and unique molecular identifiers. Synthesis of cDNA was primed from the TCR beta constant segment and was followed by two consecutive PCR amplification steps. In the paper's pipeline: MIGEC was used to demultiplex reads and group reads by UMI, and MiTCR was used to assemble and quantify clonotypes. To remove erroneous sequences, TCR cDNA sequences were retained only when supported by two or more reads. The tcR package was used for downstream repertoire analysis, and clonotypes were matched between fractions using CDR3 nucleotide sequence together with V segment. Antigen specificity was annotated against VDJdb with VDJmatch, allowing one amino acid substitution in CDR3. With the reads reprocessed by TCRdb, a single entry stands for each CDR3 protein sequence and no DNA is reported. These V and J calls originate from TCRdb's pipeline instead of the authors' own analysis. This sample's table lists about 440,000 distinct CDR3 sequences. The ten top clones hold 7.3% of the sample.

A commercial ELISA kit detecting HCMV-specific IgG in serum was used to determine HCMV serostatus. Ficoll density gradient centrifugation was used to isolate peripheral blood mononuclear cells from blood. This receptor chain uses TRBV7-9 and TRBJ1-1. This sequence was found in a woman aged 18 to 75 in good health. Input material: blood T cells: a sorted CD56 or NKG2C T cell subset, CD4+ or CD8+ T cells, or bulk PBMC T cells (not recorded which). CDR3 sequence: CASSPPGLQYTEAFF.